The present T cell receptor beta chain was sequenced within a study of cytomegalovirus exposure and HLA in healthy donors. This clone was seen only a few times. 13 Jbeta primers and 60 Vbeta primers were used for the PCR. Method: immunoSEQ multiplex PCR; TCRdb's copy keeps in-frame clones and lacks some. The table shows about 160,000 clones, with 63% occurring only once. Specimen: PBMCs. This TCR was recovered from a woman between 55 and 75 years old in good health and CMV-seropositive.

The CDR3 sequence is CASSLAQTEAFF. CDR3 DNA: TGTGCCAGCAGCTTGGCGCAGACTGAAGCTTTCTTT. This sequence joins TRBV5-6 and TRBJ1-1; no firm D call. Germline assignment: CDR1 SGHDT and CDR2 YYEEEE. The CDR3 runs 12 residues. V was cut by 0 bases and J by 5 bases, with 5 bases left in between.